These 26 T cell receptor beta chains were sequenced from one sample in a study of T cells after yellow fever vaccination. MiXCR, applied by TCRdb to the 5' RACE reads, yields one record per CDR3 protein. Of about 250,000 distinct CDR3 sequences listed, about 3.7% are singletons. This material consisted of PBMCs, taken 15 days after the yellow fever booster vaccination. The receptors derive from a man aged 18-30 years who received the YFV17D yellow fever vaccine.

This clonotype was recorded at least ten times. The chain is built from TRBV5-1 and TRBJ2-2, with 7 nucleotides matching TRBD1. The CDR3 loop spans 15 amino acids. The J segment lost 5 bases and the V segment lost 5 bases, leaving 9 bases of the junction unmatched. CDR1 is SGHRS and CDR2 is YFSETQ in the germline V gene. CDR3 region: CASRYTTGQTGELFF. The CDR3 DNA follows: TGCGCCAGCAGGTATACCACGGGACAGACCGGGGAGCTGTTTTTT.

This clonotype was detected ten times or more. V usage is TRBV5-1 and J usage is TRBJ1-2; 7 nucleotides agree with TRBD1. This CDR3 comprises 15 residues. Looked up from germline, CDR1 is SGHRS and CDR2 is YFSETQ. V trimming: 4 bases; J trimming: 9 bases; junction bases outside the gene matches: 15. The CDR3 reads CASSDRVSVSRSYTF. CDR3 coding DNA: TGCGCCAGCAGCGACAGGGTGTCGGTATCACGAAGCTACACCTTC.

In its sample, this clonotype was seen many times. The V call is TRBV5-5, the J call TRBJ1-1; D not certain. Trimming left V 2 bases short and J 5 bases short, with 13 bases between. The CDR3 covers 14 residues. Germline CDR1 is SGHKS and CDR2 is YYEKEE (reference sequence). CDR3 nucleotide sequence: TGTGCCAGCAGCTTCGGTATGTTGGGGACTGAAGCTTTCTTT. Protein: CASSFGMLGTEAFF.

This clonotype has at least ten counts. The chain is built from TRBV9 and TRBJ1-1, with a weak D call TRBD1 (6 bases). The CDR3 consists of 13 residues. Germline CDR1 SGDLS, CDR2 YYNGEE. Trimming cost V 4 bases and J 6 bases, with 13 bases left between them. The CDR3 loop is CASSKGGGPEAFF. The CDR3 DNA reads TGTGCCAGCAGCAAAGGGGGGGGCCCTGAAGCTTTCTTT.

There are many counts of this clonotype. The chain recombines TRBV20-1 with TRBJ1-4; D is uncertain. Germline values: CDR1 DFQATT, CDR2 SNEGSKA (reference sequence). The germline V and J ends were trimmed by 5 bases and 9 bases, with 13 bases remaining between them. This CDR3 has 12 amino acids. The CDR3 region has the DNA TGCAGTGCTTATGGCGGTGAGAAAAAACTGTTTTTT. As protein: CSAYGGEKKLFF.

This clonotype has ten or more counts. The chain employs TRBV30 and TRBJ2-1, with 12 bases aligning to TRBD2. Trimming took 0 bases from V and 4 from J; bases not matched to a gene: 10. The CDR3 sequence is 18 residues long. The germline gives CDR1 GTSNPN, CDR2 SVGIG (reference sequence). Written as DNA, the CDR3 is TGTGCCTGGAGTGTACGTCTAGCGGGGGGGCCTGGGTACAATGAGCAGTTCTTC. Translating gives CAWSVRLAGGPGYNEQFF.

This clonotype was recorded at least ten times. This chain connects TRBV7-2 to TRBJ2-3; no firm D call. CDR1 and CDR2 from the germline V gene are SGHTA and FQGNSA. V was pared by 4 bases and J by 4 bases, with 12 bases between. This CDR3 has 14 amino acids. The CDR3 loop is CASSSSAGPDTQYF. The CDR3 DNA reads TGTGCCAGCAGCTCCTCTGCTGGTCCAGATACGCAGTATTTT. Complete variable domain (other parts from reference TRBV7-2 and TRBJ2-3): GAGVSQSPSNKVTEKGKDVELRCDPISGHTALYWYRQSLGQGLEFLIYFQGNSAPDKSGLPSDRFSAERTGGSVSTLTIQRTQQEDSAVYLCASSSSAGPDTQYFGPGTRLTVL.

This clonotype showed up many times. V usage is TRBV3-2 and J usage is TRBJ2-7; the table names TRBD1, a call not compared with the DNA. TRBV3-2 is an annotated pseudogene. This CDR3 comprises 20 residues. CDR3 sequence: CASSQERGTERHPLSYEQYV. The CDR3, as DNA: TGTGCCAGCAGCCAAGAACGCGGGACAGAGCGACACCCCCTATCCTACGAGCAGTACGTC.

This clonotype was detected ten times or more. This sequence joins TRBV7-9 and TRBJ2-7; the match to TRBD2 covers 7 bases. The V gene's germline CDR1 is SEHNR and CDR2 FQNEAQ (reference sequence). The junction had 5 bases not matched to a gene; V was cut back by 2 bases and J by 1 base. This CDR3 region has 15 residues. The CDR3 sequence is CASSLMAGESYEQYF. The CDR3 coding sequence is TGTGCCAGCAGCTTAATGGCGGGGGAATCCTACGAGCAGTACTTC.

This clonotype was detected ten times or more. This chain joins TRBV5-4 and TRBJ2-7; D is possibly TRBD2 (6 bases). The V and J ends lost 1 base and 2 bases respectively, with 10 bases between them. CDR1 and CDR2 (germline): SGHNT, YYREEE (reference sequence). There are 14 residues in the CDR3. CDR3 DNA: TGTGCCAGCAGCTTGTCGGGGGTTCCCTACGAGCAGTACTTC. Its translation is CASSLSGVPYEQYF.

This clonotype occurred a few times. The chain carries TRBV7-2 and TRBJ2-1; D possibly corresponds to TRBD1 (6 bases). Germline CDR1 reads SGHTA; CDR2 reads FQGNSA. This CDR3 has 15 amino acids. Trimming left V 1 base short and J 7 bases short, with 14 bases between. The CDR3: CASSLVRRGSNEQFF. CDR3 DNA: TGTGCCAGCAGCTTAGTCCGCAGGGGTAGTAATGAGCAGTTCTTC.

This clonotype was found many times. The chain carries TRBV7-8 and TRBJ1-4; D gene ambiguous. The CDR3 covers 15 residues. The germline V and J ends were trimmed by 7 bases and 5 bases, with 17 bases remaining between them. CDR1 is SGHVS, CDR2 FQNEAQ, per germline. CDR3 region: CASTLSLRVNEKLFF. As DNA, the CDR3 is TGTGCCAGCACACTTAGCCTCCGAGTCAATGAAAAACTGTTTTTT.

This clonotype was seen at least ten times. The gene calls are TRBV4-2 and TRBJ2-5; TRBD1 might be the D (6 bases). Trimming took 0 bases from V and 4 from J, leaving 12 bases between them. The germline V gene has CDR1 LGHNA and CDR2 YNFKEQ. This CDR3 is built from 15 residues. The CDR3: CASSQEGRGGETQYF. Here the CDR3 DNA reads TGTGCCAGCAGCCAAGAGGGCCGAGGGGGAGAGACCCAGTACTTC.

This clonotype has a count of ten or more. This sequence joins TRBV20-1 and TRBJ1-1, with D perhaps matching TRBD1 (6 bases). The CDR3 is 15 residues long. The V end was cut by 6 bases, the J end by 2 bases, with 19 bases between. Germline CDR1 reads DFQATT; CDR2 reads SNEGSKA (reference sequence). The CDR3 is CSAKTPGQVNTEAFF. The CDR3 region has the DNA TGCAGTGCCAAGACCCCGGGACAAGTAAACACTGAAGCTTTCTTT.

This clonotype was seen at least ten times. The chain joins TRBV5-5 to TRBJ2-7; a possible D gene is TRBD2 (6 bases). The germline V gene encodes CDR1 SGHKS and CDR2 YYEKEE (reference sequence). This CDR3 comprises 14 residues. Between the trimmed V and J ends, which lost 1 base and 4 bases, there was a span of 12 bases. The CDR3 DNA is TGTGCCAGCAGCTTGCGATCAGGGAGGTACGAGCAGTACGTC. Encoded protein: CASSLRSGRYEQYV.

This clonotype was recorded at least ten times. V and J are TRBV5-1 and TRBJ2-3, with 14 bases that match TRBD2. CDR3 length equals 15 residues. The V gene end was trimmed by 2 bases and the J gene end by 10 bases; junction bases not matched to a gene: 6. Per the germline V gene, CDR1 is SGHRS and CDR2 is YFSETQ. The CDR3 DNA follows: TGCGCCAGCAGCTTCGGGACTAGCGGGGGCGAGCCGCAGTATTTT. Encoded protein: CASSFGTSGGEPQYF. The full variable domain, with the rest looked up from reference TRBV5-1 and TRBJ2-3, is KAGVTQTPRYLIKTRGQQVTLSCSPISGHRSVSWYQQTPGQGLQFLFEYFSETQRNKGNFPGRFSGRQFSNSRSEMNVSTLELGDSALYLCASSFGTSGGEPQYFGPGTRLTVL.

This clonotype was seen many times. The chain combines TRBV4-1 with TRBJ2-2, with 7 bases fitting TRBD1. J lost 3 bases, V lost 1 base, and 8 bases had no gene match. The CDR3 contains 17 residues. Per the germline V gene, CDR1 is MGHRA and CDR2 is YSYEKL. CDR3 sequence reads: CASSQVDREIDTGELFF. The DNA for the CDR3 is TGCGCCAGCAGCCAAGTCGACAGGGAGATCGACACCGGGGAGCTGTTTTTT.

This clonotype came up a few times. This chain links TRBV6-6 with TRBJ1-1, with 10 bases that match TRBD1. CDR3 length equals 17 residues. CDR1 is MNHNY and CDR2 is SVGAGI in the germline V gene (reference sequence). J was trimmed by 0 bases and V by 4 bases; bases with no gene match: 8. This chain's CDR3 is CASSSPGQGYLNTEAFF. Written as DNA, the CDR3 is TGTGCCAGCAGTTCTCCGGGACAGGGGTACCTGAACACTGAAGCTTTCTTT.

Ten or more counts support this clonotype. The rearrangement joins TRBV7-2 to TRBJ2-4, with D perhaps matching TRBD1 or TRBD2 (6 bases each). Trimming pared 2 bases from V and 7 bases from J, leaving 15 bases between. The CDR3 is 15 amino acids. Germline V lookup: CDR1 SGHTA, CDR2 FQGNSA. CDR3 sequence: CASSLSGGRGNIQYF. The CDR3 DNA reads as TGTGCCAGCAGCTTATCCGGGGGAAGGGGGAACATTCAGTACTTC.

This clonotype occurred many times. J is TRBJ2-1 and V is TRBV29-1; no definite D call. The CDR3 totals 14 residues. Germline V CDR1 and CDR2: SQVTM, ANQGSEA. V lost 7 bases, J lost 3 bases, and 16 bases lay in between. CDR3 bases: TGCAGCGCCGCACGTGACTTGAACTACAATGAGCAGTTCTTC. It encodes CSAARDLNYNEQFF.

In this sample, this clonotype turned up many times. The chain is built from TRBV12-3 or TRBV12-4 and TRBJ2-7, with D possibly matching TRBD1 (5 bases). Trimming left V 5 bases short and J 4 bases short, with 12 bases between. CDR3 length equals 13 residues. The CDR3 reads CASSTNQGYEQYV. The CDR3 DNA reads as TGTGCCAGCAGTACCAACCAGGGATACGAGCAGTACGTC.

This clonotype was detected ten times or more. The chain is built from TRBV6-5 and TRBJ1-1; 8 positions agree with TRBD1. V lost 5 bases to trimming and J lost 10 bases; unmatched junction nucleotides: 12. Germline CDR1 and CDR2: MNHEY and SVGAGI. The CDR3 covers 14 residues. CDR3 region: CASSHRGWKSLAFF. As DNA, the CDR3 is TGTGCCAGCAGTCACAGGGGGTGGAAGTCTCTAGCTTTCTTT.

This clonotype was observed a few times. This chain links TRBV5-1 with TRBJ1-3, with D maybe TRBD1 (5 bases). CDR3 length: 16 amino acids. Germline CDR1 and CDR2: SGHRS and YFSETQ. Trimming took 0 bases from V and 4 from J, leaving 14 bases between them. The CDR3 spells CASSLAGAIKGNTIYF. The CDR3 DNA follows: TGCGCCAGCAGCTTGGCTGGGGCCATCAAAGGAAACACCATATATTTT.

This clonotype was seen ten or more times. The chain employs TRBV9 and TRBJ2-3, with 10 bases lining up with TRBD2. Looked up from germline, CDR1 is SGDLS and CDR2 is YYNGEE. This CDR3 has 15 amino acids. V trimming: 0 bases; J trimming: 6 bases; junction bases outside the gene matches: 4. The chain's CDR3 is CASSVAAGGPDTQYF. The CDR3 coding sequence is TGTGCCAGCAGCGTAGCAGCGGGGGGGCCGGATACGCAGTATTTT.

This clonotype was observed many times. The CDR3 bases are TGTGCCAGCAGCTCGGGGACCCGAGGGTTCACAGATACGCAGTATTTT. It yields the protein CASSSGTRGFTDTQYF. The chain joins TRBV7-9 to TRBJ2-3, with D perhaps given as TRBD1 or TRBD2 (5 bases each). The CDR3 spans 16 residues. Trimming shortened V by 4 bases and J by 2 bases, and 16 bases separated the two germline ends. CDR1 SEHNR and CDR2 FQNEAQ come from the germline V gene (reference sequence).

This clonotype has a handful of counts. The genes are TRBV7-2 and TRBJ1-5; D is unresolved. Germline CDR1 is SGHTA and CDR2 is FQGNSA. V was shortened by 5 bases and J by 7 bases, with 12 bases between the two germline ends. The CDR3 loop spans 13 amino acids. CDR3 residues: CASSPTWMQPQHF. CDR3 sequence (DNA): TGTGCCAGCAGCCCTACGTGGATGCAGCCCCAGCATTTT.